This T cell receptor beta chain was recorded in a study of regulatory T cells in long-lasting Graves disease. At the level of the study: Antithyroid drugs had been taken by newly diagnosed Graves' patients for under 3 months. Overall study findings and caveats: Persistent Graves' patients had lower TCR diversity than newly diagnosed ones.

As for time point: newly diagnosed GD, antithyroid drugs for less than 3 months. Preparation of the TCR library used RNA extracted from PBMCs. V lost 3 bases and J 4 bases, leaving 19 bases between the germline ends. This CDR3 comprises 16 residues. Per germline, CDR1 DFQATT and CDR2 SNEGSKA (reference sequence). This clonotype showed up many times. Antigen unknown. Building of the TCR beta libraries involved iRepertoire HTBI primers and Arm-PCR of CDR3 regions. MiXCR, applied by TCRdb to the multiplex PCR reads, yields one record per CDR3 protein. The sample contains about 470,000 distinct CDR3 sequences, about 15% of which appear only once. The same data also contributed to another study, on T cells in Graves' hyperthyroidism and ophthalmopathy. That report notes: The diagnostic basis comprised clinical symptoms, serum thyroxine and TRAb, thyroid ultrasound and orbital computed tomography. Most clonotypes expanded in thyroid above 0.001 were likewise present in blood.

The source of this sequence is a woman aged 30 to 39 with Graves disease. The starting material was peripheral blood mononuclear cells (PBMCs), obtained at new diagnosis, from a patient treated with antithyroid drugs. V is TRBV20-1 and J is TRBJ2-1; a weak D match, TRBD1 (8 bases). The CDR3 loop is CSARKGGTGRYNEQFF. CDR3 DNA sequence: TGCAGTGCTAGGAAGGGGGGGACAGGACGTTACAATGAGCAGTTCTTC.